This T cell receptor beta chain was profiled in a study of CD8 T cells in Susac syndrome. In germline, CDR1 is DFQATT, CDR2 SNEGSKA (reference sequence). This CDR3 has 15 residues. V was pared by 4 bases and J by 0 bases, with 16 bases between. RNA was extracted with the RNeasy kit, and a quantity of roughly 0.45 to 1 ug was reverse transcribed using random hexamers. TCRdb independently ran MiXCR on the immunoSEQ multiplex PCR reads; one entry per CDR3 protein. The sample has tens of thousands of distinct CDR3 sequences; under 96% are singletons. The clonotype comes from a human donor with multiple sclerosis. V usage is TRBV20-1 and J usage is TRBJ2-7, with a possible D match to TRBD2 (6 bases). Source material: CD4+ T cells from PBMCs. The CDR3 DNA follows: TGCAGTGCTACCCCCGGGCGGGGAGTCTCCTACGAGCAGTACTTC. This codes for CSATPGRGVSYEQYF.